These 25 T cell receptor beta chains came from one sample sequenced in a study of high-grade serous ovarian cancer treatment subgroups. Sequencing was performed with immunoSEQ multiplex PCR; in TCRdb, only in-frame clones are kept and a portion is missing. The repertoire holds 4,100 or so clones, 77% seen once, with approximately 19% in the top ten. Tumor samples were obtained before definitive surgery or chemotherapy. The sequenced sample consisted of tumor tissue. All receptors come from a human donor with high-grade serous ovarian cancer.

J is TRBJ2-7 and V is TRBV18, with 7 bases identical to TRBD2. V lost 3 bases, J lost 5 bases, and 16 bases stayed unmatched. Germline CDR1 KGHSH, CDR2 LQKENI. The CDR3 contains 17 residues. CDR3 residues: CASSPTPPRTRVHEQYF. The DNA of the CDR3 is TGTGCCAGCTCACCCACCCCCCCGCGGACTAGAGTTCACGAGCAGTACTTC.

The sample holds a few counts of this clone. The chain uses TRBV27 and TRBJ1-2; D call uncertain. The germline V gene has CDR1 MNHEY and CDR2 SMNVEV (reference sequence). The CDR3 is made up of 13 amino acids. V was cut by 2 bases and J by 2 bases, with 6 bases left in between. CDR3 amino acids: CASSLNGNYGYTF. Written as DNA, the CDR3 is TGTGCCAGCAGTTTAAACGGAAACTATGGCTACACCTTC.

V usage is TRBV2 and J usage is TRBJ1-5; D is uncertain. Germline V lookup: CDR1 SNHLY, CDR2 FYNNEI. This CDR3 has 13 amino acids. V dropped 4 bases and J dropped 5 bases, with 9 bases sitting between them. The CDR3 reads CASSGGLDQPQHF. CDR3 sequence (DNA): TGTGCCAGCAGTGGAGGGTTAGATCAGCCCCAGCATTTT.

By sample share, this clone is large (0.1 to 1%). This chain connects TRBV6-4 to TRBJ2-1; D may be TRBD2 (6 bases). The germline V gene has CDR1 MRHNA and CDR2 SNTAGT. This CDR3 contains 14 residues. Trimming removed 5 bases at V and 4 bases at J, with 12 bases between. CDR3 region: CASSPGTDYNEQFF. CDR3 bases: TGTGCCAGCAGTCCCGGGACTGATTACAATGAGCAGTTCTTC.

V is TRBV7-6 and J is TRBJ1-1, with D unclear. CDR1 and CDR2 (germline): SGHVS, FNYEAQ. The CDR3 length is 13 residues. With 2 bases removed from V and 5 bases from J, the gap between germline ends came to 9 bases. The CDR3 sequence is CASSLSERTEAFF. The CDR3 DNA follows: TGTGCCAGCAGCTTATCGGAGCGGACTGAAGCTTTCTTT.

CDR3 nucleotides: TGTGCCAGCAGTCCGACTAGCGGGGAGTACAATGAGCAGTTCTTC. It is translated as CASSPTSGEYNEQFF. The chain uses TRBV27 and TRBJ2-1, with 11 bases identical to TRBD2. The CDR3 runs 15 residues. Germline lookup yields CDR1 MNHEY and CDR2 SMNVEV (reference sequence). J gave up 4 bases and V 5 bases, and 4 bases lay outside the gene matches.

The gene calls are TRBV20-1 and TRBJ1-1; 8 nucleotides agree with TRBD1. This CDR3 spans 11 amino acids. V shed 6 bases and J 5 bases; nucleotides not matched to a gene: 2. Looked up from germline, CDR1 is DFQATT and CDR2 is SNEGSKA (reference sequence). CDR3 nucleotide sequence: TGCAGTGCGACAGGGGATACTGAAGCTTTCTTT. It translates to CSATGDTEAFF.

V usage is TRBV6-1 and J usage is TRBJ2-7, with no clear D. In germline, CDR1 is MNHNS, CDR2 SASEGT. The V and J ends lost 3 bases and 0 bases respectively, with 15 bases between them. This CDR3 comprises 16 residues. This CDR3 reads CASSDPGLSSSYEQYV. CDR3 DNA sequence: TGTGCCAGCAGTGACCCCGGGTTATCGAGCTCCTACGAGCAGTACGTC.

This clone was recorded once. The rearrangement links TRBV7-2 to TRBJ1-2; no definite D call. The V gene lost 1 base and the J gene lost 4 bases, with 7 bases spanning the gap. Germline CDR1 is SGHTA and CDR2 is FQGNSA. The CDR3 has 13 residues. CDR3 nucleotide sequence: TGTGCCAGCAGCTTAGACAGCCCCTATGGCTACACCTTC. Residues: CASSLDSPYGYTF.

The chain recombines TRBV5-6 with TRBJ2-1; D is undetermined. This CDR3 has 15 amino acids. The germline V gene has CDR1 SGHDT and CDR2 YYEEEE. V was trimmed by 0 bases and J by 0 bases, leaving 7 bases between them. CDR3 region: CASSLGLSSYNEQFF. The DNA for the CDR3 is TGTGCCAGCAGCTTGGGACTGAGCTCCTACAATGAGCAGTTCTTC.

The CDR3 DNA follows: TGTGCCAGCAGTTCGGGAGCCAAAAACATTCAGTACTTC. It encodes CASSSGAKNIQYF. V and J are TRBV27 and TRBJ2-4; D unclear. CDR1 is MNHEY and CDR2 is SMNVEV in the germline V gene (reference sequence). The V gene lost 4 bases and the J gene lost 0 bases, with 4 bases spanning the gap. The CDR3 consists of 13 residues.

The table lists this clone with a few counts. V gene TRBV19 combines with J gene TRBJ1-3, with 7 bases aligning to TRBD1. CDR1 and CDR2 (germline): LNHDA, SQIVND (reference sequence). J lost 2 bases, V lost 6 bases, and 4 bases had no gene match. This CDR3 is 14 amino acids long. The CDR3 loop is CASRTGHTGNTIYF. The CDR3 DNA is TGTGCCAGTAGGACAGGGCACACTGGAAACACCATATATTTT. The whole variable domain, remainder taken from reference TRBV19 and TRBJ1-3, is DGGITQSPKYLFRKEGQNVTLSCEQNLNHDAMYWYRQDPGQGLRLIYYSQIVNDFQKGDIAEGYSVSREKKESFPLTVTSAQKNPTAFYLCASRTGHTGNTIYFGEGSWLTVV.

This chain joins TRBV6-6 and TRBJ2-5; D gene unclear. This CDR3 comprises 12 residues. Per the germline V gene, CDR1 is MNHNY and CDR2 is SVGAGI (reference sequence). V gave up 7 bases and J gave up 13 bases, with 19 bases separating them. CDR3 sequence: CASTTPTLLPYF. The CDR3 DNA is TGTGCCAGCACCACCCCGACCCTCCTGCCGTACTTC.

This rearrangement joins TRBV7-2 to TRBJ2-3, with D possibly called TRBD1 or TRBD2 (5 bases each). V lost 1 base and J lost 4, with 9 bases in between. Germline V lookup: CDR1 SGHTA, CDR2 FQGNSA. This CDR3 contains 14 residues. This CDR3 is CASSLGRGPDTQYF. The DNA for the CDR3 is TGTGCCAGCAGCTTAGGACGGGGCCCAGATACGCAGTATTTT.

This chain links TRBV4-3 with TRBJ1-1; weak D call: TRBD1 (6 bases). The CDR3 sequence is 13 residues long. CDR1 and CDR2 from the germline V gene are LGHNA and YSLEER. Trimming took off 4 bases at V and 5 bases at J, with 11 bases between the two ends. The CDR3 region is CASSPTGRTEAFF. The CDR3 coding sequence is TGCGCCAGCAGCCCCACAGGGAGAACTGAAGCTTTCTTT.

The chain combines TRBV7-2 with TRBJ1-4; D unresolved. The CDR3 extends over 15 amino acids. With 5 bases removed from V and 0 bases from J, the gap between germline ends came to 10 bases. CDR1 and CDR2 from the germline V gene are SGHTA and FQGNSA. The DNA for the CDR3 is TGTGCCAGCAGCCGAAGGTCGACAACTAATGAAAAACTGTTTTTT. Protein product: CASSRRSTTNEKLFF.

This clone was recorded a few times. The chain links TRBV9 to TRBJ1-1; maybe TRBD1 (6 bases). CDR3 size: 11 residues. Trimming left V 4 bases short and J 8 bases short, with 9 bases between. Germline loops: CDR1 SGDLS, CDR2 YYNGEE. CDR3 sequence (DNA): TGTGCCAGCAGCTCTACAGGGGAAGCTTTCTTT. This gives the protein CASSSTGEAFF.

The J gene is TRBJ2-5, the V gene TRBV7-6; D remains unclear. CDR1 is SGHVS, CDR2 FNYEAQ, per germline. V lost 1 base, J lost 7 bases, and 7 bases lay in between. The CDR3 consists of 12 residues. In nucleotides, the CDR3 is TGTGCCAGCAGCTTAGACGGCGGGACCCAGTACTTC. Residues: CASSLDGGTQYF.

The J gene is TRBJ2-6, the V gene TRBV6-5; D is unresolved. CDR1 and CDR2 (germline): MNHEY, SVGAGI. V was trimmed by 4 bases and J by 0 bases, leaving 10 bases between them. The CDR3 has 16 amino acids. Here the CDR3 reads CASSLTHNSGANVLTF. The CDR3 DNA sequence: TGTGCCAGCAGTTTGACACATAACTCTGGGGCCAACGTCCTGACTTTC.

The CDR3 protein is CASSQWAGSAVYGGYTF. As DNA, the CDR3 is TGTGCCAGCAGCCAATGGGCAGGGAGCGCTGTATACGGTGGCTACACCTTC. This chain links TRBV5-5 with TRBJ1-2; TRBD1 is a possible D gene (5 bases). The CDR3 is made up of 17 amino acids. Germline V lookup: CDR1 SGHKS, CDR2 YYEKEE (reference sequence). Trimming took off 4 bases at V and 7 bases at J, with 26 bases between the two ends.

CDR3 in amino acids: CASSLPYYNSPLHF. The CDR3 region has the DNA TGTGCCAGCAGTTTACCCTACTATAATTCACCCCTCCACTTT. This chain links TRBV27 with TRBJ1-6, with no clear D. The CDR3 totals 14 residues. V lost 2 bases and J lost 3, with 5 bases in between. Germline values: CDR1 MNHEY, CDR2 SMNVEV (reference sequence).

The chain uses TRBV7-2 and TRBJ2-7; D unresolved. The germline CDR1 and CDR2 sequences are SGHTA and FQGNSA. The CDR3 consists of 12 residues. V was shortened by 4 bases and J by 5 bases, with 9 bases between the two germline ends. CDR3 loop: CASSSFVDEQYF. The CDR3 DNA follows: TGTGCCAGCAGCTCATTCGTCGACGAGCAGTACTTC.

The chain uses TRBV18 and TRBJ2-5; D uncertain. CDR3 length: 14 residues. V was trimmed by 1 base and J by 2 bases, leaving 8 bases between them. CDR1 KGHSH and CDR2 LQKENI come from the germline V gene. The CDR3 region has the DNA TGTGCCAGCTCACCACTAGGTCAGCAAGAGACCCAGTACTTC. Its protein is CASSPLGQQETQYF.

The rearrangement joins TRBV4-2 to TRBJ2-3; TRBD2 matches at 16 bases. Germline trimming cut 1 base from V and 4 bases from J; bases unmatched to any gene: 14. The CDR3 consists of 21 residues. Germline V gene sequence: CDR1 LGHNA, CDR2 YNFKEQ. DNA for the CDR3: TGTGCCAGCAGCCAAGGGGTCAGACCGGGACTAGCGGGAGGGCCCGCAGATACGCAGTATTTT. Translated, it gives CASSQGVRPGLAGGPADTQYF.

This chain joins TRBV7-9 and TRBJ2-5; D might be TRBD2 (5 bases). Trimming left V 6 bases short and J 5 bases short, with 10 bases between. The CDR3 totals 12 residues. Germline CDR1 reads SEHNR; CDR2 reads FQNEAQ (reference sequence). CDR3 protein: CASRSGSETQYF. The DNA for the CDR3 is TGTGCCAGCAGGTCGGGGTCCGAGACCCAGTACTTC. The whole variable domain, remainder taken from reference TRBV7-9 and TRBJ2-5, is DTGVSQNPRHKITKRGQNVTFRCDPISEHNRLYWYRQTLGQGPEFLTYFQNEAQLEKSRLLSDRFSAERPKGSFSTLEIQRTEQGDSAMYLCASRSGSETQYFGPGTRLLVL.